This TCR beta chain was identified in a study of long-term antiretroviral therapy in people with HIV. The study, taken as a whole, reports: The clones with expansion before ART were dominant in the repertoire at all time points. HIV repertoires had narrower CDR3 length ranges than controls.

The run of the v3.0 immunoSEQ assay was at survey level. The table came from immunoSEQ multiplex PCR; TCRdb's copy has only in-frame clones and leaves some out. This sample has roughly 25,000 clones, with 79% found just once. The CDR3 length is 16 residues. CDR1 is SGHAT, CDR2 FQNNGV, per germline. Trimming cost V 1 base and J 5 bases; bases outside gene matches: 6. Notes on this clone: The target antigen is unknown.

This chain joins TRBV11-2 and TRBJ2-5, with 11 bases lining up with TRBD2. This clonotype originated in a man aged 30 to 39 with HIV. The sample in question was unsorted PBMCs, obtained 2.1 years after starting antiretroviral therapy. The CDR3 DNA is TGTGCCAGCAGCTTAGTAGCGGGGGGGCCCGGGGAGACCCAGTACTTC. It translates to CASSLVAGGPGETQYF.